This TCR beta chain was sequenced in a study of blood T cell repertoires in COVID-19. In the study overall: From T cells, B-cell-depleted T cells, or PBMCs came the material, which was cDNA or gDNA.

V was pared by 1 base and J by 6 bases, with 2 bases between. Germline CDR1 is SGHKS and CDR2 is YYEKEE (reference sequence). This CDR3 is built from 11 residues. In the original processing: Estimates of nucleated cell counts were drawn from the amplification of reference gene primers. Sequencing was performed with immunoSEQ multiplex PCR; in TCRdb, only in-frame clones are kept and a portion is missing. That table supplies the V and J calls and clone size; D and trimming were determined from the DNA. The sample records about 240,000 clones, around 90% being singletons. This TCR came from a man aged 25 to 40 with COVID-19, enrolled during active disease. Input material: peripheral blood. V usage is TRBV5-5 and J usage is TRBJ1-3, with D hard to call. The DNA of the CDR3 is TGTGCCAGCAGCTTGCAAAACACCATATATTTT. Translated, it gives CASSLQNTIYF.